This passage covers 22 T cell receptor beta chains from one sample sequenced in a study of OX40 agonist ivuxolimab in advanced cancers. Assay used: immunoSEQ multiplex PCR; TCRdb lists only in-frame clones, some missing. The data show more than 75,000 clones, roughly nine tenths seen once. The sequences come from CD4+ or CD8+ T cells sorted from blood, collected in a trial of the OX40 agonist ivuxolimab. The receptors originated from an adult with an advanced solid tumor such as melanoma, head and neck, liver or kidney cancer.

The chain is built from TRBV9 and TRBJ2-5, with D perhaps matching TRBD1 or TRBD2 (5 bases each). Per the germline V gene, CDR1 is SGDLS and CDR2 is YYNGEE. The CDR3 totals 16 residues. The V end was cut by 2 bases, the J end by 5 bases, with 19 bases between. The CDR3: CASSVRGDGYSETQYF. CDR3 nucleotides: TGTGCCAGCAGCGTCAGAGGGGACGGATACTCGGAGACCCAGTACTTC.

This chain links TRBV5-4 with TRBJ1-3, with D possibly being TRBD1 (6 bases). CDR3 length: 14 residues. Between the trimmed V and J ends, which lost 2 bases and 4 bases, there was a span of 10 bases. In germline, CDR1 is SGHNT, CDR2 YYREEE (reference sequence). The CDR3 DNA is TGTGCCAGCAGCTTACAGGGAGCAGGAAACACCATATATTTT. Encoded protein: CASSLQGAGNTIYF.

The rearrangement joins TRBV21-1 to TRBJ2-7; the D call in the table, TRBD1, was not verified against the DNA. TRBV21-1 is annotated as a pseudogene. This CDR3 is 16 amino acids long. The CDR3 DNA follows: TGTGCCAGCAGCACAGACAGGGGGCCTCCTAAGTCCGAGCAGTACTTC. Protein sequence: CASSTDRGPPKSEQYF.

This sequence joins TRBV10-3 and TRBJ1-1, with 10 bases aligning to TRBD1. Germline CDR1 is ENHRY and CDR2 is SYGVKD. Trimming removed 2 bases from V and 3 bases from J; junction bases left unmatched: 12. There are 18 residues in the CDR3. CDR3 region: CAISEGSGRTGGYTEAFF. In DNA, the CDR3 is TGTGCCATCAGTGAGGGAAGCGGGAGGACAGGGGGATACACTGAAGCTTTCTTT.

The chain employs TRBV5-6 and TRBJ2-3; TRBD1 matches at 10 bases. The CDR3 totals 18 residues. V lost 4 bases, J lost 0 bases, and 11 bases stayed unmatched. Germline-derived CDR1 and CDR2 are SGHDT and YYEEEE. The CDR3 here is CASSPGTGVHQSTDTQYF. The CDR3 DNA is TGTGCCAGCAGCCCAGGGACAGGGGTGCACCAAAGCACAGATACGCAGTATTTT.

The chain is built from TRBV5-1 and TRBJ1-1; D gene unclear. CDR3 length: 14 residues. In germline, CDR1 is SGHRS, CDR2 YFSETQ. V lost 4 bases and J lost 3, with 13 bases in between. The DNA of the CDR3 is TGCGCCAGCAGCCGGATGCCAGGTGACACTGAAGCTTTCTTT. Encoded protein: CASSRMPGDTEAFF.

The chain recombines TRBV28 with TRBJ2-6; the D is unclear. The germline V gene has CDR1 MDHEN and CDR2 SYDVKM. Trimming removed 6 bases at V and 2 bases at J, with 11 bases between. There are 15 residues in the CDR3. The CDR3 sequence: CASSPTSAGANVLTF. CDR3 in DNA: TGTGCCAGCAGCCCTACCTCCGCTGGGGCCAACGTCCTGACTTTC.

This sequence joins TRBV12-5 and TRBJ1-2; unclear D gene. Trimming removed 2 bases at V and 5 bases at J, with 6 bases between. Germline CDR1 and CDR2: LGHNT and FRNRAP. This CDR3 contains 12 residues. CDR3 region: CASGLFDYGYTF. The CDR3 DNA reads TGTGCTAGTGGTTTGTTTGATTATGGCTACACCTTC.

This clone was seen more than once but under ten times. The chain couples TRBV11-2 to TRBJ1-1; D remains unclear. Trimming cost V 1 base and J 4 bases, with 10 bases left between them. The CDR3 extends over 14 amino acids. CDR1 and CDR2 from the germline V gene are SGHAT and FQNNGV. The DNA for the CDR3 is TGTGCCAGCAGCTTAGGCTTAGGGAGCACTGAAGCTTTCTTT. Its translation is CASSLGLGSTEAFF.

The J gene is TRBJ2-7, the V gene TRBV18, with D unresolved. Germline V gene sequence: CDR1 KGHSH, CDR2 LQKENI. The CDR3 length is 14 residues. Trimming left V 2 bases short and J 4 bases short, with 12 bases between. In DNA, the CDR3 is TGTGCCAGCTCACCAGATAGCCCTCAATACGAGCAGTACTTC. Protein sequence: CASSPDSPQYEQYF.

This chain joins TRBV7-3 and TRBJ2-3, with TRBD2 identical over 11 bases. Germline V gives CDR1 SGHTA, CDR2 FQGTGA. This CDR3 is 16 amino acids long. V shed 1 base, J shed 3 bases, and the junction held 3 bases outside the gene matches. CDR3 region: CASSLRLAGGTDTQYF. As DNA, the CDR3 is TGTGCCAGCAGCTTAAGGCTAGCGGGAGGTACAGATACGCAGTATTTT.

The chain has TRBV19 and TRBJ1-1; D not resolved. Trimming left V 7 bases short and J 0 bases short, with 12 bases between. The CDR3 has 14 residues. Germline V CDR1 and CDR2: LNHDA, SQIVND (reference sequence). CDR3 amino acids: CASIDRAMNTEAFF. For the CDR3, the DNA is TGTGCCAGTATTGATAGAGCCATGAACACTGAAGCTTTCTTT.

This chain joins TRBV5-1 and TRBJ2-2, with TRBD1 matching 9 bases. This CDR3 comprises 14 residues. Germline CDR1 and CDR2: SGHRS and YFSETQ. Trimming removed 9 bases from V and 4 bases from J; junction bases left unmatched: 7. The CDR3 DNA sequence: TGCGCCACCCGACAGGGGGTAGGCACCGGGGAGCTGTTTTTT. It is translated as CATRQGVGTGELFF.

This clone appeared a few times. The chain uses TRBV6-1 and TRBJ1-5; no clear D gene. Deletions cut 0 bases from V and 6 bases from J, with 6 bases between. The V gene's germline CDR1 is MNHNS and CDR2 SASEGT. The CDR3 has 13 residues. CDR3 loop: CASSEAWGQPQHF. The CDR3 nucleotides read TGTGCCAGCAGTGAAGCGTGGGGTCAGCCCCAGCATTTT.

V is TRBV6-5 and J is TRBJ1-1, with 9 bases matching TRBD1. V lost 6 bases and J lost 10; bases outside the gene matches: 3. The CDR3 covers 11 residues. CDR1 is MNHEY, CDR2 SVGAGI, per germline. CDR3 amino acids: CASRSTGGAFF. CDR3 in DNA: TGTGCCAGCAGATCGACAGGGGGAGCTTTCTTT.

J is TRBJ1-1 and V is TRBV30; D is possibly TRBD1 (6 bases). The CDR3 spans 14 residues. Per germline, CDR1 GTSNPN and CDR2 SVGIG (reference sequence). Trimming shortened V by 0 bases and J by 7 bases, and 15 bases separated the two germline ends. Here the CDR3 DNA reads TGTGCCTGGAGTGTAGTCCCGGGGGCAAGTGAAGCTTTCTTT. Amino acids: CAWSVVPGASEAFF. The full variable domain, rest sourced from reference TRBV30 and TRBJ1-1, is SQTIHQWPATLVQPVGSPLSLECTVEGTSNPNLYWYRQAAGRGLQLLFYSVGIGQISSEVPQNLSASRPQDRQFILSSKKLLLSDSGFYLCAWSVVPGASEAFFGQGTRLTVV.

This chain links TRBV7-2 with TRBJ2-3; TRBD2 aligns across 8 bases. The V segment lost 6 bases and the J segment 6 bases; nucleotides outside the gene matches: 5. Germline V gene sequence: CDR1 SGHTA, CDR2 FQGNSA. CDR3 length equals 13 residues. The CDR3 DNA reads TGTGCCAGCAGACTGGCGGGGGGCGATACGCAGTATTTT. Translated, it gives CASRLAGGDTQYF.

The table lists this clone with a few counts. V is TRBV29-1 and J is TRBJ1-1; the D gene is possibly TRBD1 (6 bases). The CDR3 is made up of 13 amino acids. Trimming stripped 2 bases from V and 6 bases from J, with 13 bases between. Germline assignment: CDR1 SQVTM and CDR2 ANQGSEA. CDR3 amino acids: CSVEHQGRAEAFF. The DNA of the CDR3 is TGCAGCGTTGAACATCAGGGGAGGGCTGAAGCTTTCTTT.

The chain is built from TRBV11-2 and TRBJ2-1; D might be TRBD2 (5 bases). Trimming removed 5 bases at V and 3 bases at J, with 8 bases between. Per germline, CDR1 SGHAT and CDR2 FQNNGV. The CDR3 has 13 residues. The CDR3 bases are TGTGCCAGCAGCCCCCGGGACTACAATGAGCAGTTCTTC. This sequence encodes CASSPRDYNEQFF.

The chain joins TRBV4-1 to TRBJ2-5, with 10 bases identical to TRBD2. After removal of 1 base from V and 6 bases from J, the junction contained 8 bases not matched to a gene. The CDR3 runs 16 residues. Germline lookup yields CDR1 MGHRA and CDR2 YSYEKL. The CDR3 region is CASSQVGQRGGKTQYF. As DNA, the CDR3 is TGCGCCAGCAGCCAAGTTGGCCAGCGGGGGGGCAAGACCCAGTACTTC.

DNA of the CDR3: TGTGCCAGCAGACCCTCACATACTTACGAGCAGTACTTC. Encoded protein: CASRPSHTYEQYF. The chain links TRBV6-5 to TRBJ2-7; D unclear. The CDR3 contains 13 residues. CDR1 is MNHEY, CDR2 SVGAGI, per germline. Trimming pared 6 bases from V and 4 bases from J, leaving 13 bases between.

This clone appeared once. V usage is TRBV12-5 and J usage is TRBJ2-1; 10 bases are shared with TRBD2. The CDR3 is made up of 20 amino acids. Germline assignment: CDR1 LGHNT and CDR2 FRNRAP. V was clipped by 0 bases and J by 3 bases; unmatched bases: 14. The CDR3 here is CASGLVLGRLAGGVYNEQFF. The CDR3 bases are TGTGCTAGTGGTTTGGTACTTGGACGACTAGCGGGTGGGGTCTACAATGAGCAGTTCTTC.